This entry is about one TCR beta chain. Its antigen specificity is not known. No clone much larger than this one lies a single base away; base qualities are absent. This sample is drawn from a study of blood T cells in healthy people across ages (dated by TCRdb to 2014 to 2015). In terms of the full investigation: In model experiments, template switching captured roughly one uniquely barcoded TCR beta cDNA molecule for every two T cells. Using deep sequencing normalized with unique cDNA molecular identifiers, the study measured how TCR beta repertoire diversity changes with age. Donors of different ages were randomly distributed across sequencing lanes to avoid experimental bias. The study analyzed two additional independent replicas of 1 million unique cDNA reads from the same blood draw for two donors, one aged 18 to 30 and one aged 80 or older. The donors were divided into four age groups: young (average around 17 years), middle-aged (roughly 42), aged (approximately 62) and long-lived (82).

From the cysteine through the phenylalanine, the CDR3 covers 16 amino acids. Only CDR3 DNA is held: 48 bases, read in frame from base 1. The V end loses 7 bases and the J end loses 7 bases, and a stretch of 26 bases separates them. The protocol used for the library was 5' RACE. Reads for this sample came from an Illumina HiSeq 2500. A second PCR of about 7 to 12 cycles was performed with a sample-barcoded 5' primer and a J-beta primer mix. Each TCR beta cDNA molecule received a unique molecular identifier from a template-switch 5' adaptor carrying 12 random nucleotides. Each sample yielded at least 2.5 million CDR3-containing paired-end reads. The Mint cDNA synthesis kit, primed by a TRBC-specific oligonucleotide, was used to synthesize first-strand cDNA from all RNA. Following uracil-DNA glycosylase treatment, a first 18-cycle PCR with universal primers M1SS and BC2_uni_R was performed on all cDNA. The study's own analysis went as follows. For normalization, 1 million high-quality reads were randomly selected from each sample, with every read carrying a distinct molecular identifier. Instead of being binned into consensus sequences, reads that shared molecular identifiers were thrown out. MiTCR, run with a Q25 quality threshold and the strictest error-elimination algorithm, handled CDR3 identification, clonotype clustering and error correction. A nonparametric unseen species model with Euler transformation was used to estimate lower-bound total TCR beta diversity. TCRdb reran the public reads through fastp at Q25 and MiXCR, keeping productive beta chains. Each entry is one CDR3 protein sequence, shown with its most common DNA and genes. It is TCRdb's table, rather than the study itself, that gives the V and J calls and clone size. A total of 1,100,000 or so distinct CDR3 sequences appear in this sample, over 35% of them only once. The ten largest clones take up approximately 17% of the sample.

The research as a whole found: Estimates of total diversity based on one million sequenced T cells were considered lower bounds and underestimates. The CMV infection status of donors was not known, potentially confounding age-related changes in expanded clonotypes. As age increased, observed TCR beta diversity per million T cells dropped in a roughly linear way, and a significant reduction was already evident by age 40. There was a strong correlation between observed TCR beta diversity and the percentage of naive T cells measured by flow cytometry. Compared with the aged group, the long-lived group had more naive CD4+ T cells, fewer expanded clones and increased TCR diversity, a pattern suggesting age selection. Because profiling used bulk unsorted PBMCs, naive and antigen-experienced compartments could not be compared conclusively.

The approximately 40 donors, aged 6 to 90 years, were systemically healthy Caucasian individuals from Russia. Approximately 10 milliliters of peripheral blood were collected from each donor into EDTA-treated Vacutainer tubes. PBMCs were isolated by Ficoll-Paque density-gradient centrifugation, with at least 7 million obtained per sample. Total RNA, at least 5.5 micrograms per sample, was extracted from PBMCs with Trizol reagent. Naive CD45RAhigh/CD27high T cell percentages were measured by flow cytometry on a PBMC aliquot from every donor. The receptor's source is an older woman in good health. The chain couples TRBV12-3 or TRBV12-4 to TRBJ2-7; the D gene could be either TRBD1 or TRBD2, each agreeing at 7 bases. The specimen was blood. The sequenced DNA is TGTGCCAGCATCACCACAGGGGCGGGAGTTTTCAATGAGCAGTACTTC. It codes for CASITTGAGVFNEQYF.